The rows below give T cell receptor beta chains drawn from one sample of a study of circulating CD8 cells and anti-PD-1 response in melanoma. TCRdb used MiXCR to reprocess the reads, holding one entry per CDR3 protein. Of some 410 distinct CDR3 sequences in the sample, 8% to 10% are singletons; the top ten hold around 43%. Sequenced here: CD8+ T cells from PBMCs, sampled at baseline or after one month of anti-PD-1 therapy (not recorded which). The receptor set was obtained from a human donor with melanoma. Both conserved end residues are part of each CDR3. D genes are given only for firm matches. Size is omitted from some rows. Given values are once, few, many or a class for expanded clones.

large,TRBJ2-3,16,TRBV2,.,CASARTHGLSTDTQYF,TGTGCCAGCGCCCGAACTCATGGTCTGAGCACAGATACGCAGTATTTT
medium-sized,TRBJ1-3,14,TRBV6-2/TRBV6-3,.,CASSYVGGRNTIYF,TGTGCCAGCAGTTACGTCGGAGGGCGAAACACCATATATTTT
large,TRBJ2-3,16,TRBV9,.,CASSVARSTSTDTQYF,TGTGCCAGCAGCGTAGCTCGTAGTACTAGCACAGATACGCAGTATTTT
.,TRBJ2-2,12,TRBV30,.,CAWSVLGGELFF,TGTGCCTGGAGTGTACTTGGGGGGGAGCTGTTTTTT
few,TRBJ1-1,16,TRBV28,.,CASWDQPKKGNTEAFF,TGTGCCAGCTGGGATCAGCCCAAAAAGGGGAACACTGAAGCTTTCTTT
medium-sized,TRBJ1-1,12,TRBV28,.,CASTGLRTEAFF,TGTGCCAGCACGGGATTACGGACTGAAGCTTTCTTT
.,TRBJ2-7,14,TRBV6-5,.,CASSYGSVRIEQYF,TGTGCCAGCAGCTACGGGTCAGTGCGGATCGAGCAGTACTTC
hyperexpanded,TRBJ2-5,13,TRBV27,.,CASSRVVQETQYF,TGTGCCAGCAGTCGGGTAGTCCAAGAGACCCAGTACTTC
large,TRBJ2-3,15,TRBV9,TRBD1,CASSKTGGSNQPQYF,TGTGCCAGCAGCAAAACAGGGGGAAGCAATCAGCCCCAGTATTTT
large,TRBJ2-1,15,TRBV7-3,.,CASSPGTFSYNEQFF,TGTGCCAGCAGTCCCGGGACTTTTTCCTACAATGAGCAGTTCTTC
large,TRBJ2-7,14,TRBV18,.,CASSPTGYFGEQYF,TGTGCCAGCTCACCCACAGGGTACTTCGGCGAGCAGTACTTC
medium-sized,TRBJ2-1,19,TRBV21-1,.,CASRRLAGDAGIRYNEQFF,TGTGCCAGCAGAAGACTAGCGGGGGACGCTGGTATTAGATACAATGAGCAGTTCTTC
medium-sized,TRBJ1-3,14,TRBV28,.,CASSLPGAGNTIYF,TGTGCCAGCAGTTTACCAGGAGCTGGAAACACCATATATTTT
large,TRBJ1-2,14,TRBV2,.,CASSPSSSGAGYTF,TGTGCCAGCAGTCCTTCCTCGTCCGGTGCTGGCTACACCTTC
large,TRBJ1-1,13,TRBV5-5,.,CASSHQADTEAFF,TGTGCCAGCAGCCATCAGGCAGACACTGAAGCTTTCTTT
medium-sized,TRBJ2-5,15,TRBV11-2,.,CASSPYFSPEETQYF,TGTGCCAGCAGCCCGTATTTCAGCCCGGAGGAGACCCAGTACTTC
large,TRBJ2-2,15,TRBV7-2,.,CASSLARDRTGELFF,TGTGCCAGCAGCTTAGCCCGCGACAGAACCGGGGAGCTGTTTTTT
once,TRBJ2-1,16,TRBV2,.,CASSDPSEATSDEQFF,TGTGCCAGCAGTGATCCCTCCGAAGCCACGTCAGATGAGCAGTTCTTC
medium-sized,TRBJ2-7,15,TRBV7-9,.,CASSRGAGTSYEQYF,TGTGCCAGCAGCAGAGGGGCAGGGACCTCCTACGAGCAGTACTTC
medium-sized,TRBJ2-2,15,TRBV7-8,TRBD1,CASSLQTGAAGELFF,TGTGCCAGCAGCTTGCAGACAGGGGCAGCCGGGGAGCTGTTTTTT
medium-sized,TRBJ2-7,15,TRBV27,TRBD1,CASMSPRDRTYEQYF,TGTGCCAGCATGAGTCCCCGGGACAGGACCTACGAGCAGTACTTC
large,TRBJ2-2,14,TRBV29-1,.,CSVGQTGVPGELFF,TGCAGCGTGGGACAAACAGGCGTTCCCGGGGAGCTGTTTTTT
large,TRBJ2-1,14,TRBV24-1,TRBD1,CATSDTGAYNEQFF,TGTGCCACCAGTGATACAGGGGCGTACAATGAGCAGTTCTTC
.,TRBJ1-1,15,TRBV2,.,CASRRSEDPNTEAFF,TGTGCCAGCAGACGTAGTGAGGACCCAAACACTGAAGCTTTCTTT
hyperexpanded,TRBJ1-1,13,TRBV27,TRBD1,CASSLTGSDEAFF,TGTGCCAGCAGTTTGACAGGGAGTGATGAAGCTTTCTTT
.,TRBJ2-7,14,TRBV19,.,CASSPTLGDYEQYF,TGTGCCAGTAGTCCGACTCTTGGGGACTACGAGCAGTACTTC
large,TRBJ1-2,13,TRBV28,.,CASSFKWAEGYTF,TGTGCCAGCAGTTTCAAGTGGGCGGAAGGCTACACCTTC
medium-sized,TRBJ1-2,14,TRBV9,TRBD1,CASSATGGAGGYTF,TGTGCCAGCAGCGCGACAGGGGGCGCCGGTGGCTACACCTTC
medium-sized,TRBJ1-6,16,TRBV4-1,TRBD1,CASSQVAGTANSPLHF,TGCGCCAGCAGCCAAGTAGCCGGGACAGCCAATTCACCCCTCCACTTT
large,TRBJ2-1,14,TRBV19,TRBD2,CASIAGTRLNEQFF,TGTGCCAGTATCGCCGGGACTAGGCTCAATGAGCAGTTCTTC